This TCR beta chain was recovered during a study of T cells in narcolepsy. At the level of the study: Patients with NT1 or NT2 and healthy control donors were enrolled. Findings of the study overall: Healthy controls reportedly lacked the autoreactive clonotypes serially found in patients' blood. Same-patient CSF and blood CD4+ T cell clonotypes included HCRT-specific and TRIB2-specific autoreactive ones. No autoreactive T cell clone sequences appeared in some memory CD4+ repertoires.

Losses at the gene ends were 4 bases for V and 7 bases for J; bases not matched to a gene: 8. From germline, CDR1 is SEHNR and CDR2 FQNEAQ (reference sequence). CDR3 length equals 15 residues. The sample holds a few counts of this clone. The antigen is not known. TCRdb's copy holds only in-frame clones and misses some; the assay was immunoSEQ multiplex PCR. The sample includes some 30,000 clones, around four fifths seen only once; the top ten take 0.66%. The sequenced sample was memory (CD45RA-) CD4+ T cells from blood. This TCR was sampled from a human donor in good health. This chain connects TRBV7-9 to TRBJ1-5; 9 nucleotides agree with TRBD1. This chain's CDR3 is CASSYSGTGRQPQHF. CDR3 nucleotides: TGTGCCAGCAGCTACTCCGGGACAGGGAGGCAGCCCCAGCATTTT.